These 30 T cell receptor beta chains came from one sample sequenced in a study of CD8 T cells in ankylosing spondylitis. TCRdb re-derived calls from the 5' RACE reads in MiXCR, one entry per CDR3 protein. This table has 150,000 to 200,000 distinct CDR3 sequences, over 10% appearing once. Sequencing was performed on blood, either unsorted or a sorted T cell fraction (not recorded which). Receptors were obtained from a female donor with ankylosing spondylitis or in good health (not recorded which).

The genes are TRBV5-1 and TRBJ2-2; possibly TRBD1 for D (7 bases). Between the trimmed V and J ends, which lost 4 bases and 1 base, there was a span of 11 bases. Per germline, CDR1 SGHRS and CDR2 YFSETQ. The CDR3 is made up of 15 amino acids. The CDR3 nucleotides are TGCGCCAGCAGCCCGGGGGACAGGAACACCGGGGAGCTGTTTTTT. Protein: CASSPGDRNTGELFF.

The sample holds many counts of this clonotype. J is TRBJ1-5 and V is TRBV5-1, with 8 bases aligning to TRBD1. Germline V lookup: CDR1 SGHRS, CDR2 YFSETQ. V shed 4 bases, J shed 2 bases, and the junction held 2 bases outside the gene matches. The CDR3 spans 14 residues. The CDR3 sequence is CASSLQGGNQPQHF. The CDR3 DNA reads TGCGCCAGCAGCCTACAGGGGGGCAATCAGCCCCAGCATTTT.

This clonotype was recorded many times. This chain uses TRBV29-1 with TRBJ2-3; a possible D gene is TRBD2 (5 bases). The CDR3 has 13 residues. Trimming took 7 bases from V and 0 from J, leaving 11 bases between them. CDR1 is SQVTM, CDR2 ANQGSEA, per germline. This CDR3 is CSASYGSTDTQYF. CDR3 coding DNA: TGCAGCGCTAGCTACGGTAGCACAGATACGCAGTATTTT.

There are a few counts of this clonotype. This chain connects TRBV20-1 to TRBJ2-5, with 14 bases aligning to TRBD2. CDR3 length equals 16 residues. The germline CDR1 and CDR2 sequences are DFQATT and SNEGSKA (reference sequence). Trimming took 0 bases from V and 4 from J; bases not matched to a gene: 4. The DNA of the CDR3 is TGCAGTGCTAGAGATGCGACTAGCGGGAGGGTAGAGACCCAGTACTTC. Translated, it gives CSARDATSGRVETQYF.

This clonotype was counted ten times or more. The chain recombines TRBV5-1 with TRBJ2-7; D unclear. V was cut by 5 bases and J by 3 bases, with 9 bases left in between. CDR1 is SGHRS, CDR2 YFSETQ, per germline. The CDR3 is made up of 12 amino acids. This CDR3 reads CASSTNRYEQYF. The CDR3 nucleotides are TGCGCCAGCAGTACGAACCGCTACGAGCAGTACTTC.

This chain connects TRBV5-1 to TRBJ2-3; D is possibly TRBD1 or TRBD2 (5 bases each). CDR3 length equals 16 residues. Per the germline V gene, CDR1 is SGHRS and CDR2 is YFSETQ. V lost 4 bases and J lost 4, with 19 bases in between. Here the CDR3 reads CASSLQGDPGPDTQYF. The CDR3 DNA reads as TGCGCCAGCAGCCTCCAAGGGGACCCAGGGCCAGATACGCAGTATTTT.

There are a few counts of this clonotype. The chain recombines TRBV20-1 with TRBJ1-2; 7 bases are shared with TRBD1. The CDR3 loop spans 13 amino acids. The J segment lost 8 bases and the V segment lost 5 bases, leaving 11 bases of the junction unmatched. The germline V gene has CDR1 DFQATT and CDR2 SNEGSKA (reference sequence). The CDR3 DNA reads as TGCAGTGCTCCAAATCAGGGGGACCTCGGCTACACCTTC. Translation gives CSAPNQGDLGYTF.

This clonotype was observed at least ten times. The chain employs TRBV27 and TRBJ2-5; 11 positions agree with TRBD2. CDR3 length: 16 amino acids. In germline, CDR1 is MNHEY, CDR2 SMNVEV (reference sequence). J gave up 4 bases and V 2 bases, and 6 bases lay outside the gene matches. The DNA for the CDR3 is TGTGCCAGCAGTTTAGCTAGCGGGAGGAGGGGAGAGACCCAGTACTTC. This sequence encodes CASSLASGRRGETQYF.

This clonotype was seen repeatedly, ten times or more. The rearrangement joins TRBV11-2 to TRBJ1-6; D might be TRBD1 (6 bases). Trimming cost V 6 bases and J 7 bases, with 10 bases left between them. In germline, CDR1 is SGHAT, CDR2 FQNNGV. There are 13 residues in the CDR3. CDR3 DNA sequence: TGTGCCAGCAGTTCCACAGGGAATTCACCCCTCCACTTT. This encodes CASSSTGNSPLHF.

This clonotype was observed at least ten times. The genes are TRBV5-1 and TRBJ2-7; 7 nucleotides align to TRBD1. The germline V gene encodes CDR1 SGHRS and CDR2 YFSETQ. This CDR3 comprises 15 residues. With V trimmed by 4 bases and J by 0 bases, 7 bases remained unmatched. DNA of the CDR3: TGCGCCAGCAGCACCGGGACAGTGCCCTCCTACGAGCAGTACTTC. This translates into CASSTGTVPSYEQYF.

This clonotype was seen repeatedly, ten times or more. The CDR3, as DNA: TGTGCCAGCAGTGCTGGTGGACTGAGACATCATACGCAGTATTTT. Protein: CASSAGGLRHHTQYF. The chain couples TRBV6-1 to TRBJ2-3; a possible D gene is TRBD2 (5 bases). Germline V gene data show CDR1 as MNHNS and CDR2 as SASEGT. The V end lost 4 bases, the J end lost 7 bases, and 18 bases lay between the germline ends. The CDR3 length is 15 residues.

The CDR3 loop is CASRSTGGVNTGELFF. The DNA for the CDR3 is TGTGCCAGCAGAAGCACAGGGGGCGTGAACACCGGGGAGCTGTTTTTT. The genes are TRBV7-2 and TRBJ2-2; 9 positions match TRBD1. The V gene's germline CDR1 is SGHTA and CDR2 FQGNSA. The CDR3 loop spans 16 amino acids. J was trimmed by 1 base and V by 6 bases; bases with no gene match: 6.

This clonotype has just a few counts. This chain uses TRBV7-2 with TRBJ1-3, with 8 nucleotides matching TRBD1. CDR1 is SGHTA and CDR2 is FQGNSA in the germline V gene. This CDR3 region has 16 residues. V lost 3 bases, J lost 0 bases, and 4 bases stayed unmatched. The CDR3 nucleotides are TGTGCCAGCAGCTTTACAGGGGGTCACTCTGGAAACACCATATATTTT. It encodes CASSFTGGHSGNTIYF.

This clonotype was seen ten or more times. The chain employs TRBV10-3 and TRBJ1-3; maybe TRBD1 (5 bases). The CDR3 totals 13 residues. The V end was cut by 10 bases, the J end by 0 bases, with 10 bases between. Per germline, CDR1 ENHRY and CDR2 SYGVKD. CDR3 protein: CATHDSSGNTIYF. In DNA, the CDR3 is TGTGCCACTCACGACAGCTCTGGAAACACCATATATTTT.

Many counts were recorded for this clonotype. For the CDR3, the DNA is TGTGCCAGCAGTTTAGTCCTAGCGGCCTACGAGCAGTACTTC. It is translated as CASSLVLAAYEQYF. The gene calls are TRBV12-3 or TRBV12-4 and TRBJ2-7; 7 bases match TRBD2. CDR3 length: 14 amino acids. The ends lost 1 base at V and 2 bases at J; junction bases unmatched: 2.

Ten or more counts support this clonotype. V gene TRBV4-2 combines with J gene TRBJ1-2; 8 bases map to TRBD1. V trimming: 0 bases; J trimming: 4 bases; junction bases outside the gene matches: 10. The V gene's germline CDR1 is LGHNA and CDR2 YNFKEQ. The CDR3 loop spans 17 amino acids. CDR3 amino acids: CASSQDDRDRQFYGYTF. The CDR3 DNA reads as TGTGCCAGCAGCCAAGATGACCGGGACAGGCAGTTCTATGGCTACACCTTC.

The chain links TRBV11-2 to TRBJ2-7; TRBD2 aligns across 11 bases. Trimming took 6 bases from V and 2 from J; bases not matched to a gene: 6. The germline gives CDR1 SGHAT, CDR2 FQNNGV. This CDR3 spans 15 amino acids. This chain's CDR3 is CASSLTSGAAYEQYF. The CDR3 DNA sequence: TGTGCCAGCAGTTTGACTAGCGGGGCCGCCTACGAGCAGTACTTC. The full variable domain, its missing parts supplied by reference TRBV11-2 and TRBJ2-7, is EAGVAQSPRYKIIEKRQSVAFWCNPISGHATLYWYQQILGQGPKLLIQFQNNGVVDDSQLPKDRFSAERLKGVDSTLKIQPAKLEDSAVYLCASSLTSGAAYEQYFGPGTRLTVT.

There are a few counts of this clonotype. This chain links TRBV4-1 with TRBJ2-3, with D hard to call. Germline lookup yields CDR1 MGHRA and CDR2 YSYEKL. This CDR3 contains 12 residues. V dropped 5 bases and J dropped 6 bases, with 9 bases sitting between them. Written as DNA, the CDR3 is TGCGCCAGCAGCAGCACCTCGGATACGCAGTATTTT. This sequence encodes CASSSTSDTQYF.

With regard to this clonotype: It may be a read error: a sequence one base away is much more abundant. The chain combines TRBV5-5 with TRBJ1-1; 8 bases are shared with TRBD1. The CDR3 loop spans 15 amino acids. Germline V CDR1 and CDR2: SGHKS, YYEKEE (reference sequence). With 0 bases clipped from V and 6 bases from J, the junction kept 7 bases outside the gene matches. CDR3 DNA: TGTGCCAGCAGCTTGGCCCCAGGGGGCTTCCCTGAAGCTTTCTTT. Protein sequence: CASSLAPGGFPEAFF.

This clonotype was detected only a few times. V gene TRBV20-1 combines with J gene TRBJ2-1; 13 positions match TRBD2. The V segment lost 0 bases and the J segment 2 bases; nucleotides outside the gene matches: 10. CDR1 and CDR2 (germline): DFQATT, SNEGSKA (reference sequence). The CDR3 sequence is 19 residues long. The CDR3, as DNA: TGCAGTGCTAGAGATTGGAGGGGACTAGCGGGGCGAACCTACAATGAGCAGTTCTTC. Protein: CSARDWRGLAGRTYNEQFF.

Only a few counts were recorded for this clonotype. The genes are TRBV7-6 and TRBJ2-3; 7 nucleotides agree with TRBD2. The J segment lost 1 base and the V segment lost 2 bases, leaving 6 bases of the junction unmatched. CDR1 is SGHVS and CDR2 is FNYEAQ in the germline V gene. This CDR3 is built from 16 residues. CDR3 coding DNA: TGTGCCAGCAGCTTAAGAGCTAGCGGACGCACAGATACGCAGTATTTT. Translation gives CASSLRASGRTDTQYF.

This clonotype came up many times. The chain recombines TRBV15 with TRBJ2-3, with D perhaps TRBD2 (6 bases). CDR1 LNHNV and CDR2 YYDKDF come from the germline V gene (reference sequence). This CDR3 spans 16 amino acids. V was shortened by 1 base and J by 0 bases, with 11 bases between the two germline ends. CDR3 sequence: CATSRGGGMSTDTQYF. In DNA form, the CDR3 reads TGTGCCACCAGCAGAGGTGGAGGGATGAGCACAGATACGCAGTATTTT.

This clonotype was seen more than once but under ten times. The chain uses TRBV20-1 and TRBJ2-1; D is uncertain. This CDR3 is built from 12 residues. Trimming shortened V by 5 bases and J by 12 bases, and 17 bases separated the two germline ends. Germline CDR1 DFQATT, CDR2 SNEGSKA (reference sequence). CDR3 amino acids: CSAQHPHPGQFF. CDR3 DNA: TGCAGTGCTCAACACCCCCATCCGGGGCAGTTCTTC.

This clonotype has ten or more counts. The V call is TRBV5-1, the J call TRBJ1-3, with D unresolved. Germline CDR1 SGHRS, CDR2 YFSETQ. With 0 bases removed from V and 4 bases from J, the gap between germline ends came to 14 bases. The CDR3 is 16 residues long. CDR3: CASSLDSFIGGNTIYF. CDR3 DNA sequence: TGCGCCAGCAGCTTGGACAGCTTCATCGGCGGAAACACCATATATTTT.

This clonotype was detected many times. At one end the junction does not follow the germline gene, possibly because of a read error. The CDR3 coding sequence is TGTGCCAGCAGTGAATCGAGGACTAGGGGGGTCACAGATACGCAATATTTT. This encodes CASSESRTRGVTDTQYF. The rearrangement uses TRBV25-1 and TRBJ2-3; D is possibly TRBD2 (7 bases). CDR1 MGHDK and CDR2 SYGVNS come from the germline V gene. The CDR3 length is 17 residues.

This sequence joins TRBV30 and TRBJ1-6; no clear D. Germline CDR1 reads GTSNPN; CDR2 reads SVGIG (reference sequence). This CDR3 has 15 amino acids. Deletions cut 3 bases from V and 7 bases from J, with 16 bases between. The CDR3 region is CAWRADGRLNSPLHF. For the CDR3, the DNA is TGTGCCTGGAGGGCCGACGGTCGGTTGAATTCACCCCTCCACTTT.

V usage is TRBV4-3 and J usage is TRBJ2-2; TRBD2 agrees at 12 bases. Germline V gene lookup returns CDR1 LGHNA and CDR2 YSLEER. The J segment lost 5 bases and the V segment lost 6 bases, leaving 10 bases of the junction unmatched. This CDR3 contains 17 residues. This CDR3 is CASRTRLAGDRTGELFF. The CDR3 nucleotides are TGCGCCAGCAGGACCCGACTAGCGGGAGACAGGACCGGGGAGCTGTTTTTT.

The chain recombines TRBV7-2 with TRBJ2-1; tentatively, D is TRBD2 (5 bases). Germline loops: CDR1 SGHTA, CDR2 FQGNSA. The CDR3 length is 16 residues. V gave up 1 base and J gave up 6 bases, with 16 bases separating them. CDR3 bases: TGTGCCAGCAGCTTAGAGTCCCCGGCCAGCGGCAATGAGCAGTTCTTC. This encodes CASSLESPASGNEQFF. Supplemented by reference TRBV7-2 and TRBJ2-1, the full variable domain reads GAGVSQSPSNKVTEKGKDVELRCDPISGHTALYWYRQSLGQGLEFLIYFQGNSAPDKSGLPSDRFSAERTGGSVSTLTIQRTQQEDSAVYLCASSLESPASGNEQFFGPGTRLTVL.

This chain links TRBV12-3 or TRBV12-4 with TRBJ2-6; D ambiguous. CDR3 length: 15 residues. The V end lost 3 bases, the J end lost 0 bases, and 6 bases lay between the germline ends. The CDR3 coding sequence is TGTGCCAGCAGTTTTAGGCTCTCTGGGGCCAACGTCCTGACTTTC. This sequence encodes CASSFRLSGANVLTF.

This clonotype was counted ten times or more. The J gene is TRBJ1-1, the V gene TRBV27, with unresolved D. CDR3 size: 13 residues. CDR1 and CDR2 from the germline V gene are MNHEY and SMNVEV (reference sequence). V was cut by 2 bases and J by 2 bases, with 6 bases left in between. CDR3 sequence reads: CASSLVYNTEAFF. The CDR3 DNA reads TGTGCCAGCAGTTTAGTGTACAACACTGAAGCTTTCTTT.